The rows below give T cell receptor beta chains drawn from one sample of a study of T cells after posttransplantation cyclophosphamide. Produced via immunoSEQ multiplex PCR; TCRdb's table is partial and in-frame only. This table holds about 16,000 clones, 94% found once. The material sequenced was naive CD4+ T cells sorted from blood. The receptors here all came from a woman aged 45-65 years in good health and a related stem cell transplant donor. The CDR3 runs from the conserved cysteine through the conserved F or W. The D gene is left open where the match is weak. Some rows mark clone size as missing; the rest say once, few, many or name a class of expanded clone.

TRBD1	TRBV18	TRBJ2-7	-	TGTGCCAGCTCACCAGGGACAGGGGCTTACGAGCAGTACTTC	CASSPGTGAYEQYF
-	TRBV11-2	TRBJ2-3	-	TGTGCCAGCAGCTTTACAGGGCTGGTCGACACAGATACGCAGTATTTT	CASSFTGLVDTDTQYF
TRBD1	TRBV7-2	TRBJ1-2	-	TGTGCCAGCAGCTCCCGACAGGGGTCCTATGGCTACACCTTC	CASSSRQGSYGYTF
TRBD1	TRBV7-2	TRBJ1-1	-	TGTGCCAGCAGCTTGCTGGACCAGGGGGCCCGCCTCGGAGCTTTCTTT	CASSLLDQGARLGAFF
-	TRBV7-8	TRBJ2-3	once	TGTGCCAGCAGCTTAGCATCTCCTGGGGCAGTTGGGCAGTATTTT	CASSLASPGAVGQYF
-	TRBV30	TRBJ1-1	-	TGTGCCTGGAGTGGCGGGAGCCGGGAAGCTTTCTTT	CAWSGGSREAFF
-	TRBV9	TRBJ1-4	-	TGTGCCGGCAGCGTCTTTACAGGGAAAGGCGAAAAACTGTTTTTT	CAGSVFTGKGEKLFF
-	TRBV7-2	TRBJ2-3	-	TGTGCCAGCAGCTTAGGGGCCTACCCCGAAATCGATACGCAGTATTTT	CASSLGAYPEIDTQYF
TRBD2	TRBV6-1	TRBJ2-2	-	TGTGCCAGCAGCTCTAGCGGGATTGGGACCGGGGAGCTGTTTTTT	CASSSSGIGTGELFF
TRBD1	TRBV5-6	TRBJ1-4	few	TGTGCCAGCCGACAGGGTCCTAATGAAAAACTGTTTTTT	CASRQGPNEKLFF
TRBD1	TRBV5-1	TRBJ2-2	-	TGCGCCAGCAGCCGAGACAGGGTATTTACCGGGGAGCTGTTTTTT	CASSRDRVFTGELFF
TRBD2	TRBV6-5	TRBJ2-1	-	TGTGCCAGCAGCAGAGGGCTGCGGGAGGGCCTTGAGCAGTTCTTC	CASSRGLREGLEQFF
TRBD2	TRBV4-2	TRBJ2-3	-	TGTGCCAGCAGCCTCTTAGCGGGAGGTCTCGGCACAGATACGCAGTATTTT	CASSLLAGGLGTDTQYF
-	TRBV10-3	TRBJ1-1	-	TGTGCCATCAGTGGGGCGGGGAACACTGAAGCTTTCTTT	CAISGAGNTEAFF
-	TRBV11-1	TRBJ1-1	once	TGTGCCAGCATAAGGACAGCCGACACTGAAGCTTTCTTT	CASIRTADTEAFF
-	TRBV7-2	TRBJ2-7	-	TGTGCCAGCAGCTTAGCGCGGGGAAGAGGCGAGCAGTACTTC	CASSLARGRGEQYF
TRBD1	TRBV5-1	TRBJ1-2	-	TGCGCCAGCAGCTTACCGACAGGGGGCCTTGGCTACACCTTC	CASSLPTGGLGYTF
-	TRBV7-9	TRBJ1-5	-	TGTGCCAGCAGCTTAGAGACGACAGGAATCAATCAGCCCCAGCATTTT	CASSLETTGINQPQHF
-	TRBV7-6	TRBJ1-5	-	TGTGCCAGCGGTTCCAGGGGCGTACGTAATCAGCCCCAGCATTTT	CASGSRGVRNQPQHF
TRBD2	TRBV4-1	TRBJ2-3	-	TGCGCCAGCAGCCAAGGTGGTATGATTGCGGGAGAGGCAGATACGCAGTATTTT	CASSQGGMIAGEADTQYF
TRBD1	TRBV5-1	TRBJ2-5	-	TGCGCCAGCAGCCTGGACAGGGGGGGAGAGACCCAGTACTTC	CASSLDRGGETQYF
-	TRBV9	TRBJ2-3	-	TGTGCCAGCAGCGTAGCGATGGTTCACTCTAGCACAGATACGCAGTATTTT	CASSVAMVHSSTDTQYF
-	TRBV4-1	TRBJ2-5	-	TGCGCCAGCAGCCTTAGGGAGCAGTCAGACTTACTGGGAGAGACCCAGTACTTC	CASSLREQSDLLGETQYF
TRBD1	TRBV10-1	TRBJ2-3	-	TGCGCCAGCAGTGAGCCCGGGACAGGGAGGAACACGCAGTATTTT	CASSEPGTGRNTQYF